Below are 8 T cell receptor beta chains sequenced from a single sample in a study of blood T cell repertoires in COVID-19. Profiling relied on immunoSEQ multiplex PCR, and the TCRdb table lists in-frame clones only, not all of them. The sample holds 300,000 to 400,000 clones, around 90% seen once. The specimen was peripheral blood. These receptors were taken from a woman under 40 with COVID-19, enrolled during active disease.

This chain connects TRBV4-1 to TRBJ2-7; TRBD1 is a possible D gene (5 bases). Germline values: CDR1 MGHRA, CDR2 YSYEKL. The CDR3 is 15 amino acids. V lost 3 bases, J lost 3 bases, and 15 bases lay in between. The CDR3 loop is CASSQSGLAGYEQYF. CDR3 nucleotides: TGCGCCAGCAGCCAGTCAGGGCTTGCTGGCTACGAGCAGTACTTC.

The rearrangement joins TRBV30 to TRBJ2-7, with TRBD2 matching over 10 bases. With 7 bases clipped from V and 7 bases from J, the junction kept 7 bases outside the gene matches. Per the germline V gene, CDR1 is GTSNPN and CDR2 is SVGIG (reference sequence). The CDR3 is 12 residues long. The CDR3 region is CASSSGRGEQYF. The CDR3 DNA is TGTGCCTCAAGCAGCGGGAGGGGTGAGCAGTACTTC.

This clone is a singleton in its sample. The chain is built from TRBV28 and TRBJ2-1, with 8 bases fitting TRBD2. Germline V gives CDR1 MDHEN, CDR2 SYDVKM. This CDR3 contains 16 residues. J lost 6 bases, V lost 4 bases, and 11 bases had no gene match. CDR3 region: CASSSNLAGNFNEQFF. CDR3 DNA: TGTGCCAGCAGTTCCAATCTAGCGGGTAATTTCAATGAGCAGTTCTTC.

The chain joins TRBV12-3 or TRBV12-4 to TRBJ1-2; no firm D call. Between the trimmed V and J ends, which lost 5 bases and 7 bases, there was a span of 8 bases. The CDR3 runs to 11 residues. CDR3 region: CASSEGGGYTF. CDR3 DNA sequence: TGTGCCAGCAGTGAGGGAGGTGGCTACACCTTC.

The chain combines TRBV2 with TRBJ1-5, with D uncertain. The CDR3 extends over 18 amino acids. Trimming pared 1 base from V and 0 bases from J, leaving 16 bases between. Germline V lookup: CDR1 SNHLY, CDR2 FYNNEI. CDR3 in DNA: TGTGCCAGCAGTGAAGGCCAGCTAGGCGGGATTAGCAATCAGCCCCAGCATTTT. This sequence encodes CASSEGQLGGISNQPQHF.

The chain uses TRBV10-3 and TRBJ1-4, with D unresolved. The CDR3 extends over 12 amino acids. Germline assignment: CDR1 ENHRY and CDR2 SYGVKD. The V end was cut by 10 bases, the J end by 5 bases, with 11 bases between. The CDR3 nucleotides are TGTGCCACAGGAAATACCAATGAAAAACTGTTTTTT. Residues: CATGNTNEKLFF.

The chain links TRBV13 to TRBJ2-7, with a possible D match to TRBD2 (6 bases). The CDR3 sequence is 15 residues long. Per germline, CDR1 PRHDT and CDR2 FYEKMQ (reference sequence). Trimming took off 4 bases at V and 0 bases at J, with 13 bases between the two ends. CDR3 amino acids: CASSSGTFSSYEQYF. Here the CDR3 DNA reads TGTGCCAGCAGCTCCGGGACTTTCAGCTCCTACGAGCAGTACTTC.

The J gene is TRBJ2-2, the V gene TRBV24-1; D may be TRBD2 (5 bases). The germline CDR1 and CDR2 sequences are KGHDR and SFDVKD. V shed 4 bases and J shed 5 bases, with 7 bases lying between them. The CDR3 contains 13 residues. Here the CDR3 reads CATSEPGTGELFF. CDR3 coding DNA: TGTGCCACCAGTGAGCCGGGAACCGGGGAGCTGTTTTTT.